This T cell receptor beta chain stems from a study of blood T cells in healthy people across ages. Overall study results and limits: Aged donors had fewer naive CD4+ cells and lower diversity than long-lived donors.

The sample holds a few counts of this clonotype. The target antigen is unknown. The authors ran a second PCR of roughly 6 to 12 cycles using a sample-barcoded 5' primer and a J-beta primer mix. MiXCR, run by TCRdb on the 5' RACE reads, gives a single entry per CDR3 protein. The top ten clones hold over 5% of a sample with 1.2 million to 1.5 million distinct CDR3 sequences, almost 60% of them seen once. Germline loops: CDR1 DFQATT, CDR2 SNEGSKA (reference sequence). The CDR3 is made up of 14 amino acids. With V trimmed by 6 bases and J by 2 bases, 10 bases remained unmatched. The receptor's source is a young man in good health. Sample: blood. The chain employs TRBV20-1 and TRBJ2-7, with 7 bases aligning to TRBD1. CDR3 bases: TGCAGTGCGCCGCTGACAGGGCTGGCCTACGAGCAGTACTTC. Protein sequence: CSAPLTGLAYEQYF.